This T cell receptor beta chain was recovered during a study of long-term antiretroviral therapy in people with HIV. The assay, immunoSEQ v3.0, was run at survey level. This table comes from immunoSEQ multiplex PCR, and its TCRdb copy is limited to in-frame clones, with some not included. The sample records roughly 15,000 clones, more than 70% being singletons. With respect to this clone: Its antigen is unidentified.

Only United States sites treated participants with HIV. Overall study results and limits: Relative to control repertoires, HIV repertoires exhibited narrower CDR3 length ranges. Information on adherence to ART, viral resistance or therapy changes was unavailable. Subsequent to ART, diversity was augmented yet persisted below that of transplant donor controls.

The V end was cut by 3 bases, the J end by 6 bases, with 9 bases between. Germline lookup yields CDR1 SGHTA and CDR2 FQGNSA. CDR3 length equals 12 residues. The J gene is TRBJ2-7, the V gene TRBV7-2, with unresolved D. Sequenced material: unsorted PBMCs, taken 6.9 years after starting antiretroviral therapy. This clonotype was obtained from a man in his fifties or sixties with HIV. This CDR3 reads CASSFSGREQYF. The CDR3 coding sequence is TGTGCCAGCAGCTTCTCAGGACGCGAGCAGTACTTC. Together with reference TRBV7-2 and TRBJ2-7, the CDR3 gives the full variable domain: GAGVSQSPSNKVTEKGKDVELRCDPISGHTALYWYRQSLGQGLEFLIYFQGNSAPDKSGLPSDRFSAERTGGSVSTLTIQRTQQEDSAVYLCASSFSGREQYFGPGTRLTVT.